This T cell receptor beta chain was documented in a study of Ad26.COV2.S vaccination and SARS-CoV-2 variants. Points from the study as a whole: Spike-specific TCR breadth was greater after Ad26.COV2.S than placebo. It was found that vaccine and placebo recipients had similar non-spike TCR breadth.

As to this clone: The antigen is undetermined.

The germline V gene has CDR1 GTSNPN and CDR2 SVGIG (reference sequence). The CDR3 covers 14 residues. V was clipped by 3 bases and J by 2 bases, with 14 bases between them. Treatment here: 15 to 20 received Ad26.COV2.S at low or high dose, single or two shots; several received placebo; per-sample allocation not given. Sampling occurred on day 63 after the first vaccine or placebo injection. A Boston donor was an adult aged 18-55 years. Wuhan-strain SARS-CoV-2 spike was expressed by the Ad26 vector that made up the vaccine. Repertoires were generated with immunoSEQ multiplex PCR, while TCRdb's copy carries only in-frame clones and drops some. The table lists about 390,000 clones, 88% of them singletons.

The V gene is TRBV30, the J gene TRBJ2-7, with a possible D match to TRBD2 (6 bases). The sample in question was peripheral blood, obtained in a trial of Ad26.COV2.S vaccine versus placebo. The source is a person between 18 and 60 years old who received the Ad26.COV2.S COVID-19 vaccine or a placebo. The CDR3 DNA reads as TGTGCCTGGAGCCCCGGGACTGAGACCTACGAGCAGTACTTC. Its translation is CAWSPGTETYEQYF.